Shown below are 6 T cell receptor beta chains from a single sample sequenced in a study of T cells in Graves' hyperthyroidism and ophthalmopathy. TCR beta CDR3 regions were amplified from RNA transcripts. Initially, a first-round RT-PCR of the TCR CDR3 employed the HTBI primer set. TCRdb re-called the multiplex PCR reads through MiXCR, storing one row per CDR3 protein. The data show under 700,000 distinct CDR3 sequences, around 17% seen once. The sample was blood. These receptors were taken from a woman between 18 and 30 years old with Graves' hyperthyroidism.

CDR3 sequence (DNA): TGTGCCAGCGGCAGGGCGAACGAGCAGTACTTC. Protein sequence: CASGRANEQYF. The rearrangement joins TRBV6-1 to TRBJ2-7; perhaps TRBD1 as D (5 bases). The CDR3 has 11 amino acids. The germline V gene encodes CDR1 MNHNS and CDR2 SASEGT. V was pared by 8 bases and J by 5 bases, with 10 bases between.

Many counts were recorded for this clonotype. CDR3 loop: CASTWRPGTSYEQYF. CDR3 DNA sequence: TGTGCCAGCACTTGGAGGCCCGGGACCTCCTACGAGCAGTACTTC. The rearrangement links TRBV6-2 or TRBV6-3 to TRBJ2-7; the D call may be TRBD1 or TRBD2 (5 bases each). The CDR3 runs 15 residues. CDR1 is MNHEY and CDR2 is SVGEGT in the germline V gene. V dropped 7 bases and J dropped 0 bases, with 16 bases sitting between them.

This clonotype was seen a few times. This chain uses TRBV19 with TRBJ2-2, with 7 positions matching TRBD1. The germline CDR1 and CDR2 sequences are LNHDA and SQIVND (reference sequence). This CDR3 contains 16 residues. J was trimmed by 1 base and V by 6 bases; bases with no gene match: 8. CDR3 amino acids: CASRRETGKNTGELFF. CDR3 coding DNA: TGTGCCAGTAGGCGCGAGACAGGGAAGAACACCGGGGAGCTGTTTTTT.

This clonotype was seen repeatedly, ten times or more. The genes are TRBV11-2 and TRBJ2-5; the match to TRBD2 covers 7 bases. The CDR3 covers 18 residues. The trim removed 5 bases at V and 5 bases at J, leaving 20 bases unmatched. The V gene's germline CDR1 is SGHAT and CDR2 FQNNGV. The CDR3 sequence: CASSLRSKLASSRETQYF. The CDR3 DNA follows: TGTGCCAGCAGCCTAAGGTCGAAACTAGCGTCAAGCCGGGAGACCCAGTACTTC. The full variable domain, its missing parts supplied by reference TRBV11-2 and TRBJ2-5, is EAGVAQSPRYKIIEKRQSVAFWCNPISGHATLYWYQQILGQGPKLLIQFQNNGVVDDSQLPKDRFSAERLKGVDSTLKIQPAKLEDSAVYLCASSLRSKLASSRETQYFGPGTRLLVL.

V gene TRBV6-2 or TRBV6-3 combines with J gene TRBJ2-5; no clear D. Germline V gives CDR1 MNHEY, CDR2 SVGEGT. The CDR3 has 15 residues. V lost 2 bases and J lost 5, with 15 bases in between. In DNA form, the CDR3 reads TGTGCCAGCAGTTACACCCCATCTGACTGGGAGACCCAGTACTTC. Protein sequence: CASSYTPSDWETQYF.

The chain has TRBV19 and TRBJ1-2; 7 nucleotides line up with TRBD1. CDR1 is LNHDA, CDR2 SQIVND, per germline (reference sequence). V lost 3 bases, J lost 8 bases, and 6 bases stayed unmatched. This CDR3 has 13 residues. The CDR3 DNA is TGTGCCAGTAGTATCGTGACAGGGAGAGGCTACACCTTC. Translating gives CASSIVTGRGYTF.